This T cell receptor beta chain was identified during a study of blood T cell repertoires in COVID-19. Looking at the study overall: In each case, the material was cDNA or gDNA derived from T cells, B-cell-depleted T cells, or PBMCs.

Using immunoSEQ multiplex PCR, the repertoire was profiled, and TCRdb retains in-frame clones only, with some absent. Of roughly 360,000 clones in the sample, more than 75% are singletons; the top ten hold around 0.91%. The sample holds a few counts of this clone. Between the trimmed V and J ends, which lost 7 bases and 4 bases, there was a span of 11 bases. Germline-derived CDR1 and CDR2 are MNHEY and SVGAGI. CDR3 length equals 13 residues. The receptor's source is a woman in her twenties or thirties with acute COVID-19. The sequencing input was PBMCs or T cells enriched from blood (not recorded which). The rearrangement uses TRBV6-5 and TRBJ2-1, with D tentatively TRBD1 (5 bases). The DNA of the CDR3 is TGTGCCAGCATCCAGGGCGCATACAATGAGCAGTTCTTC. Encoded protein: CASIQGAYNEQFF.